The 10 T cell receptor beta chains reported below all come from one sample, sequenced in a study of beta chain features in type 1 diabetes. All of the isolated RNA was reverse transcribed, so expressed TCRB transcripts were sequenced. Some clones are missing from TCRdb's copy, which holds only in-frame ones; the method was immunoSEQ multiplex PCR. In the table there are around 320,000 clones, 14% of which are singletons. Sequences were obtained from central memory CD4+ T cells from blood. All receptors derive from a man aged 30 to 39 in good health.

The V call is TRBV14, the J call TRBJ1-3; D not certain. CDR1 and CDR2 (germline): SGHDN, FVKESK. V was clipped by 3 bases and J by 11 bases, with 11 bases between them. The CDR3 covers 12 residues. The CDR3 DNA is TGTGCCAGCAGCCATTCCGCCCAAGCCATATATTTT. Its translation is CASSHSAQAIYF.

The chain recombines TRBV5-1 with TRBJ2-1, with 9 bases aligning to TRBD1. CDR3 size: 16 residues. V was clipped by 2 bases and J by 4 bases; unmatched bases: 7. The germline gives CDR1 SGHRS, CDR2 YFSETQ. The CDR3 coding sequence is TGCGCCAGCAGCTTCTCCGGGACAGGGCCATACAATGAGCAGTTCTTC. This translates into CASSFSGTGPYNEQFF.

The rearrangement uses TRBV6-1 and TRBJ1-4; 9 bases are shared with TRBD1. Trimming removed 4 bases from V and 7 bases from J; junction bases left unmatched: 10. Germline loops: CDR1 MNHNS, CDR2 SASEGT. CDR3 length: 16 residues. CDR3 coding DNA: TGTGCCAGCAGTGCAAAAAACAGGGGGCGAGTTGAAAAACTGTTTTTT. Translated, it gives CASSAKNRGRVEKLFF.

The CDR3 sequence is CASSQDRSGSSGGTQYF. In DNA form, the CDR3 reads TGCGCCAGCAGCCAAGATAGGAGCGGGTCGAGCGGGGGTACGCAGTATTTT. The J gene is TRBJ2-3, the V gene TRBV4-3, with 8 bases aligning to TRBD2. Trimming at V came to 0 bases and at J to 8 bases, leaving 13 bases not matched to a gene. This CDR3 region has 17 residues. Germline V gene lookup returns CDR1 LGHNA and CDR2 YSLEER.

The V call is TRBV7-2, the J call TRBJ1-5; no clear D. V gave up 3 bases and J gave up 1 base, with 7 bases separating them. Germline V gives CDR1 SGHTA, CDR2 FQGNSA. This CDR3 region has 14 residues. The CDR3 sequence is CASSFLVSNQPQHF. The CDR3 region has the DNA TGTGCCAGCAGCTTCCTTGTCAGCAATCAGCCCCAGCATTTT.

A remark on this clone: This same CDR3 is encoded by further DNA sequences in the sample. The chain carries TRBV5-1 and TRBJ2-1; no firm D call. Germline values: CDR1 SGHRS, CDR2 YFSETQ. There are 12 residues in the CDR3. The V gene lost 0 bases and the J gene lost 3 bases, with 1 base spanning the gap. The CDR3 DNA sequence: TGCGCCAGCAGCTTGGACTACAATGAGCAGTTCTTC. Translating it yields CASSLDYNEQFF.

This clone has a handful of counts. The V call is TRBV19, the J call TRBJ1-5, with unresolved D. The germline V gene has CDR1 LNHDA and CDR2 SQIVND (reference sequence). The CDR3 has 14 residues. The V and J ends lost 3 bases and 7 bases respectively, with 13 bases between them. The CDR3 sequence is CASSIGGSRQPQHF. The CDR3 region has the DNA TGTGCCAGTAGTATCGGCGGGTCCCGCCAGCCCCAGCATTTT.

As to this clone: The same CDR3 arises from other DNA sequences in this sample as well. The V and J genes are TRBV5-4 and TRBJ2-7, with TRBD2 matching over 7 bases. Trimming at V came to 4 bases and at J to 0 bases, leaving 7 bases not matched to a gene. The CDR3 loop spans 15 amino acids. Germline V gene data show CDR1 as SGHNT and CDR2 as YYREEE (reference sequence). The CDR3 nucleotides read TGTGCCAGCAGCCCCTCGTCTAGCGGCTCCTACGAGCAGTACTTC. Encoded protein: CASSPSSSGSYEQYF.

The table lists this clone with many counts. The chain has TRBV23-1 and TRBJ2-2; D not resolved. TRBV23-1 is known as an ORF, though its function is uncertain. CDR3 length: 14 amino acids. V shed 11 bases and J shed 6 bases, with 19 bases lying between them. The CDR3 is CAAYDRTWAGELFF. DNA for the CDR3: TGCGCCGCCTACGATCGGACCTGGGCCGGGGAGCTGTTTTTT.

Regarding this clone: A far larger clone differs by one base, so this is likely a read error. The chain is built from TRBV4-2 and TRBJ2-5, with D maybe TRBD2 (6 bases). Germline V gene lookup returns CDR1 LGHNA and CDR2 YNFKEQ. Trimming took off 0 bases at V and 5 bases at J, with 10 bases between the two ends. The length of the CDR3 is 14 residues. Here the CDR3 reads CASSQEGRGETQYF. CDR3 bases: TGTGCCAGCAGCCAAGAGGGACGGGGGGAGACCCAGTACTTC.